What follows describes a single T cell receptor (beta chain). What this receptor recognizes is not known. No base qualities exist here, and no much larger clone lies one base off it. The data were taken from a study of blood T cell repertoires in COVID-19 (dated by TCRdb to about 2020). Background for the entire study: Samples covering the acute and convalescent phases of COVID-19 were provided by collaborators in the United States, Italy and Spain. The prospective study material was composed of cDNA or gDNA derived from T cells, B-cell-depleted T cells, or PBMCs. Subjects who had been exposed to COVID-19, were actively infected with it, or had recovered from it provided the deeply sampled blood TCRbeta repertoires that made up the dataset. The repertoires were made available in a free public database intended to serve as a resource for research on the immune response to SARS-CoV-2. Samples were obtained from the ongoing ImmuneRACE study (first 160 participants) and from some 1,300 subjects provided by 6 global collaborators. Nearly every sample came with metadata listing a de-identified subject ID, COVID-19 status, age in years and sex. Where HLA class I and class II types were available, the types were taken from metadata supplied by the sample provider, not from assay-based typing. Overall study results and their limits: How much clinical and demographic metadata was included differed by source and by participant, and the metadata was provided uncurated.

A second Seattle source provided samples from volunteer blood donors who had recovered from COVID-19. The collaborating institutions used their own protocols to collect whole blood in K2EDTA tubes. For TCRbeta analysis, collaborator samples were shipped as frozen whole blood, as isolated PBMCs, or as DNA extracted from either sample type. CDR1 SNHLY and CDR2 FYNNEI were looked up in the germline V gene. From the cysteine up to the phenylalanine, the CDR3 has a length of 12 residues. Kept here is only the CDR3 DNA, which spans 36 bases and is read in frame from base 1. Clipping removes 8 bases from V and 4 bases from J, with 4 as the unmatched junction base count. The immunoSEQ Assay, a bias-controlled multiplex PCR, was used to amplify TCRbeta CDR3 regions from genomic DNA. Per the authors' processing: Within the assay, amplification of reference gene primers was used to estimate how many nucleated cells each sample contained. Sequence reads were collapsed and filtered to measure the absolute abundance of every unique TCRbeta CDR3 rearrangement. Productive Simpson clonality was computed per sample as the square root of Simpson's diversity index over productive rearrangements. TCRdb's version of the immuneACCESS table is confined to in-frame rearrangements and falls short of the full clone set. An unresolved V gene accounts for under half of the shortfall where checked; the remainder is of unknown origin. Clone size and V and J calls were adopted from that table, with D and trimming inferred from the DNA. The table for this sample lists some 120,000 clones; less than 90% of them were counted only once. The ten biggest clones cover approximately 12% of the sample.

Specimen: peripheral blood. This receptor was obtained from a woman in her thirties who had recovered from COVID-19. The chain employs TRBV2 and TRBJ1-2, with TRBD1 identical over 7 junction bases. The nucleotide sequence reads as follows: TGTGCCAGCTTGGACAGGAGCTATGGCTACACCTTC. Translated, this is CASLDRSYGYTF.